This entry features one TCR beta chain sequence. Antigen unknown. Cultured CD4+ T cell DNA underwent sequencing with the Oncomine TCR Beta short-read assay. Investigators obtained genomic DNA by extraction from cultured CD4+ T cells. Via MiXCR, TCRdb re-called the PCR reads, giving one row per CDR3 protein. The profile covers some 25,000 distinct CDR3 sequences, with 45% to 50% appearing a single time and 6.1% taken by the ten largest. The junction had 11 bases not matched to a gene; V was cut back by 3 bases and J by 5 bases. The CDR3 covers 16 residues. Germline-derived CDR1 and CDR2 are LGHDT and YNNKEL (reference sequence). These data are taken from a study of vaccination and CD4 T cells after COVID-19. Overall study context: Post-COVID samples were collected a median about 3.5 months following diagnosis, spanning 35 to 161. Samples after vaccination came a median approximately 66 days past dose two, ranging 14 to 241. Control cultures used a CEFX viral epitope pool, an HIV-1 Nef peptide pool, or no peptide.

Treatment defined: roughly 10-day PBMC culture with coronavirus spike peptide pools or control peptides (ViraFEST assay). The clonotype comes from a human donor who had recovered from COVID-19. The rearrangement joins TRBV3-1 to TRBJ1-2, with 8 bases identical to TRBD1. Sequenced material: CD4+ T cells from blood, cultured in vitro. In DNA form, the CDR3 reads TGTGCCAGCAGCCAGGTCGGGACAGGTAAAGGGTATGGCTACACCTTC. Protein: CASSQVGTGKGYGYTF.